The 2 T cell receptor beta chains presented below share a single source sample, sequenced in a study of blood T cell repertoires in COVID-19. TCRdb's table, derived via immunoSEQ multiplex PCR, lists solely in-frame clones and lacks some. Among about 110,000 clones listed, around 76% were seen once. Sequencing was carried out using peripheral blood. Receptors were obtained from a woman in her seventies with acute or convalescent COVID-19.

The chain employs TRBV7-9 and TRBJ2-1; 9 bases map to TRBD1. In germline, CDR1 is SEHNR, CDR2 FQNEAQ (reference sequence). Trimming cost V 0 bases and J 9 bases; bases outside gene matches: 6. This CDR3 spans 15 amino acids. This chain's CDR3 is CASSLARQGVVEQFF. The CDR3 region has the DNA TGTGCCAGCAGCTTAGCAAGACAGGGGGTTGTTGAGCAGTTCTTC.

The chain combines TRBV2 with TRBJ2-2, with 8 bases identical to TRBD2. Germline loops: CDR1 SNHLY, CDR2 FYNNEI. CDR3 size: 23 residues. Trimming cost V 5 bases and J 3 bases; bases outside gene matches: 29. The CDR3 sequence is CASSTGGDFRRRGAILDTGELFF. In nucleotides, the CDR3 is TGTGCCAGCAGTACTGGGGGAGATTTTCGTCGGCGGGGGGCCATTCTTGACACCGGGGAGCTGTTTTTT.